This TCR beta chain was documented in a study of CD4 T cells in relation to SARS-CoV-2 and coronaviruses. About the research overall: TCR beta CDR3s were sequenced after roughly ten-day antigen culture of PBMCs.

This table comes from immunoSEQ multiplex PCR, and its TCRdb copy is limited to in-frame clones, with some not included. Of some 16,000 clones detected, 82% appear once; the ten largest clones hold about a third. The unexposed donors gave CD4+ T cells in about 2011-2019, prior to COVID-19. CD4+ T cells were isolated from the cells after nine to eleven days of culture. On this clone: Its antigen is undetermined.

This sequence was found in a human donor in good health. The material sequenced was CD4+ T cells from PBMCs, cultured in vitro.

Written as DNA, the CDR3 is TGTGCCAGCTCACCACGGCCTAGCGGGGGCCCGAACACCGGGGAGCTGTTTTTT. Protein sequence: CASSPRPSGGPNTGELFF. The genes are TRBV18 and TRBJ2-2, with 10 bases aligning to TRBD2. The CDR3 covers 18 residues. Germline CDR1 is KGHSH and CDR2 is LQKENI. V trimming: 1 base; J trimming: 0 bases; junction bases outside the gene matches: 5.